One and the same sample provided the 22 T cell receptor beta chains below, sequenced in a study of cytomegalovirus exposure and HLA in healthy donors. Clones were read by immunoSEQ multiplex PCR, and TCRdb kept only the in-frame ones, dropping some. Of over 60,000 clones listed, roughly 95% were seen once; the top ten hold less than 4%. The sample taken for sequencing was PBMCs. The receptor set was obtained from a young man in good health and CMV-seronegative.

V is TRBV13 and J is TRBJ2-1, with a possible D match to TRBD2 (5 bases). The germline V and J ends were trimmed by 5 bases and 16 bases, with 9 bases remaining between them. This CDR3 has 9 amino acids. Germline V gene lookup returns CDR1 PRHDT and CDR2 FYEKMQ (reference sequence). CDR3 region: CASSPPGFF. DNA of the CDR3: TGTGCCAGCAGCCCCCCGGGATTCTTC.

The rearrangement joins TRBV19 to TRBJ2-5; a possible D gene is TRBD2 (5 bases). Trimming pared 7 bases from V and 4 bases from J, leaving 13 bases between. The length of the CDR3 is 13 residues. From germline, CDR1 is LNHDA and CDR2 SQIVND (reference sequence). The CDR3 nucleotides read TGTGCCAGTAAAGTCAGCGCGGGAGAGACCCAGTACTTC. It yields the protein CASKVSAGETQYF.

This clone appeared once. This chain connects TRBV2 to TRBJ2-5; possibly TRBD2 for D (5 bases). The CDR3 covers 12 residues. Trimming removed 10 bases at V and 4 bases at J, with 13 bases between. From germline, CDR1 is SNHLY and CDR2 FYNNEI. The CDR3 sequence is CATRGVGETQYF. CDR3 in DNA: TGTGCCACCCGGGGAGTCGGAGAGACCCAGTACTTC.

The DNA of the CDR3 is TGTGCCAGCAGTTTGGGGACAGCCTATGGCTACACCTTC. It yields the protein CASSLGTAYGYTF. This chain links TRBV28 with TRBJ1-2; TRBD1 agrees at 7 bases. Germline V lookup: CDR1 MDHEN, CDR2 SYDVKM. The junction had 2 bases not matched to a gene; V was cut back by 3 bases and J by 4 bases. This CDR3 spans 13 amino acids.

This clone was observed a single time. V and J are TRBV28 and TRBJ1-5; D remains unclear. Deletions cut 3 bases from V and 1 base from J, with 13 bases between. The CDR3 loop spans 16 amino acids. In germline, CDR1 is MDHEN, CDR2 SYDVKM. The CDR3 nucleotides are TGTGCCAGCAGTTTCCCCCCTTTCTTCAGCAATCAGCCCCAGCATTTT. Translated, it gives CASSFPPFFSNQPQHF.

The chain uses TRBV7-9 and TRBJ1-1, with D possibly being TRBD1 (5 bases). CDR1 and CDR2 (germline): SEHNR, FQNEAQ (reference sequence). CDR3 length: 18 amino acids. Trimming shortened V by 2 bases and J by 5 bases, and 24 bases separated the two germline ends. CDR3 sequence reads: CASSLSQLLTAFGTEAFF. The CDR3 DNA is TGTGCCAGCAGCTTATCCCAGCTACTGACAGCCTTTGGTACTGAAGCTTTCTTT.

The chain has TRBV5-4 and TRBJ2-7; 7 nucleotides align to TRBD2. CDR1 and CDR2 from the germline V gene are SGHNT and YYREEE (reference sequence). V trimming: 0 bases; J trimming: 0 bases; junction bases outside the gene matches: 12. This CDR3 has 18 residues. This CDR3 reads CASSLAVASGSSSYEQYF. The CDR3 DNA reads TGTGCCAGCAGCTTGGCCGTCGCTAGCGGATCCAGCTCCTACGAGCAGTACTTC.

The rearrangement links TRBV10-3 to TRBJ1-1; TRBD1 might be the D (5 bases). The ends were cut back, 1 base at V and 0 bases at J, with 12 bases in the middle. CDR1 and CDR2 (germline): ENHRY, SYGVKD. This CDR3 is 16 amino acids long. CDR3 sequence reads: CAISEYPQGVNTEAFF. DNA for the CDR3: TGTGCCATCAGTGAGTATCCGCAGGGCGTGAACACTGAAGCTTTCTTT.

The V gene is TRBV2, the J gene TRBJ2-3, with D tentatively TRBD1 (6 bases). V shed 3 bases and J shed 5 bases, with 12 bases lying between them. This CDR3 is built from 14 residues. Germline assignment: CDR1 SNHLY and CDR2 FYNNEI. CDR3 nucleotides: TGTGCCAGCAGTGACAGGGGATGGATAGATACGCAGTATTTT. Amino acids: CASSDRGWIDTQYF.

This chain connects TRBV7-8 to TRBJ2-3; TRBD2 matches 8 bases. V dropped 3 bases and J dropped 4; count of bases not matched to a gene: 9. The CDR3 has 16 amino acids. The germline CDR1 and CDR2 sequences are SGHVS and FQNEAQ. CDR3 sequence (DNA): TGTGCCAGCAGCTTTTTGGGGCGGGGGGAATCAGATACGCAGTATTTT. Amino acids: CASSFLGRGESDTQYF.

The chain links TRBV5-1 to TRBJ2-1; 13 bases fit TRBD2. The germline V gene encodes CDR1 SGHRS and CDR2 YFSETQ. V shed 0 bases and J 3 bases; nucleotides not matched to a gene: 3. The CDR3 is made up of 17 amino acids. The CDR3 reads CASSLGLAGGHYNEQFF. The CDR3, as DNA: TGCGCCAGCAGCTTGGGACTAGCGGGGGGTCACTACAATGAGCAGTTCTTC. The full variable domain, in which reference TRBV5-1 and TRBJ2-1 provide the parts outside the CDR3, is KAGVTQTPRYLIKTRGQQVTLSCSPISGHRSVSWYQQTPGQGLQFLFEYFSETQRNKGNFPGRFSGRQFSNSRSEMNVSTLELGDSALYLCASSLGLAGGHYNEQFFGPGTRLTVL.

V gene TRBV18 combines with J gene TRBJ1-1; no reliable D call. Germline CDR1 reads KGHSH; CDR2 reads LQKENI. The germline V and J ends were trimmed by 1 base and 4 bases, with 10 bases remaining between them. CDR3 size: 14 residues. The CDR3 loop is CASSPREGSTEAFF. The CDR3 bases are TGTGCCAGCTCACCACGGGAGGGTAGCACTGAAGCTTTCTTT.

Details on this clone: The junction does not match germline at one end; this may be a read error. The chain couples TRBV10-2 to TRBJ2-3; 10 nucleotides line up with TRBD1. This CDR3 contains 15 residues. The germline V gene encodes CDR1 WSHSY and CDR2 SAAADI. CDR3 DNA sequence: TGCGCCAGCAGTCAGTCCGGGACAGGGGCCGATACGCAGTATTTT. It translates to CASSQSGTGADTQYF.

This clone was observed a single time. The rearrangement uses TRBV7-6 and TRBJ2-3; TRBD1 is a possible D gene (8 bases). Germline CDR1 SGHVS, CDR2 FNYEAQ. CDR3 length: 19 residues. V was clipped by 5 bases and J by 3 bases, with 27 bases between them. CDR3 protein: CASSHRGGSLAPNTDTQYF. The CDR3, as DNA: TGTGCCAGCAGCCACAGGGGGGGATCACTAGCGCCTAATACAGATACGCAGTATTTT.

The chain recombines TRBV6-6 with TRBJ1-2; 10 positions agree with TRBD1. CDR1 is MNHNY, CDR2 SVGAGI, per germline (reference sequence). Trimming cost V 4 bases and J 2 bases; bases outside gene matches: 4. The CDR3 runs 15 residues. Written as DNA, the CDR3 is TGTGCCAGCAGTTCTCCGGGACAGGGGAACTATGGCTACACCTTC. Its protein product is CASSSPGQGNYGYTF.

This clone has a single count. The chain recombines TRBV27 with TRBJ1-2, with 8 bases matching TRBD1. The CDR3 runs 16 residues. V shed 5 bases and J 6 bases; nucleotides not matched to a gene: 14. CDR1 is MNHEY and CDR2 is SMNVEV in the germline V gene (reference sequence). CDR3 sequence reads: CASSPTDRDLTDGYTF. CDR3 DNA: TGTGCCAGCAGTCCGACGGACAGGGATCTAACGGATGGCTACACCTTC.

The chain couples TRBV11-2 to TRBJ2-2, with TRBD1 matching over 12 bases. CDR3 length equals 16 residues. The V and J ends lost 5 bases and 5 bases, in that order; junction bases with no gene match: 6. Germline V gene lookup returns CDR1 SGHAT and CDR2 FQNNGV. DNA of the CDR3: TGTGCCAGCAGCGGGGGGACAGGGGGCCGGACCGGGGAGCTGTTTTTT. Encoded protein: CASSGGTGGRTGELFF.

This chain uses TRBV19 with TRBJ2-5; TRBD2 matches 14 bases. Looked up from germline, CDR1 is LNHDA and CDR2 is SQIVND (reference sequence). Unmatched junction bases numbered 4, after V lost 5 bases and J lost 5 bases. This CDR3 is built from 15 residues. The CDR3, as DNA: TGTGCCAGTAGTGGGACTAGCGGGGGTTTCGAGACCCAGTACTTC. Translated, it gives CASSGTSGGFETQYF. Full variable domain (remainder filled in from reference TRBV19 and TRBJ2-5): DGGITQSPKYLFRKEGQNVTLSCEQNLNHDAMYWYRQDPGQGLRLIYYSQIVNDFQKGDIAEGYSVSREKKESFPLTVTSAQKNPTAFYLCASSGTSGGFETQYFGPGTRLLVL.

This rearrangement joins TRBV9 to TRBJ2-6; weak D call: TRBD2 (7 bases). CDR3 length equals 16 residues. The V gene lost 3 bases and the J gene lost 2 bases, with 12 bases spanning the gap. The germline gives CDR1 SGDLS, CDR2 YYNGEE. In nucleotides, the CDR3 is TGTGCCAGCAGCGGGGGAGGGGGAGCTGGGGCCAACGTCCTGACTTTC. It encodes CASSGGGGAGANVLTF.

The CDR3 region has the DNA TGTGCCAGCGACATACCTCTCGGCCCCCAGGGGGGCTACACCTTC. This encodes CASDIPLGPQGGYTF. The chain couples TRBV6-4 to TRBJ1-2, with D possibly being TRBD1 (6 bases). CDR3 size: 15 residues. Trimming left V 8 bases short and J 8 bases short, with 24 bases between. Germline V lookup: CDR1 MRHNA, CDR2 SNTAGT.

The CDR3 loop reads CASSFGTATYEQYF. CDR3 nucleotides: TGTGCCAGCAGCTTCGGGACAGCCACCTACGAGCAGTACTTC. The chain joins TRBV7-8 to TRBJ2-7; 7 positions agree with TRBD1. Trimming removed 3 bases from V and 2 bases from J; junction bases left unmatched: 4. The CDR3 loop spans 14 amino acids. The germline V gene encodes CDR1 SGHVS and CDR2 FQNEAQ.

This chain connects TRBV5-1 to TRBJ1-1; 7 bases line up with TRBD1. This CDR3 spans 12 amino acids. Germline values: CDR1 SGHRS, CDR2 YFSETQ. Unmatched junction bases numbered 7, after V lost 7 bases and J lost 7 bases. The CDR3 sequence is CASSGTEYEAFF. The CDR3 DNA sequence: TGCGCCAGCTCCGGGACAGAATATGAAGCTTTCTTT.